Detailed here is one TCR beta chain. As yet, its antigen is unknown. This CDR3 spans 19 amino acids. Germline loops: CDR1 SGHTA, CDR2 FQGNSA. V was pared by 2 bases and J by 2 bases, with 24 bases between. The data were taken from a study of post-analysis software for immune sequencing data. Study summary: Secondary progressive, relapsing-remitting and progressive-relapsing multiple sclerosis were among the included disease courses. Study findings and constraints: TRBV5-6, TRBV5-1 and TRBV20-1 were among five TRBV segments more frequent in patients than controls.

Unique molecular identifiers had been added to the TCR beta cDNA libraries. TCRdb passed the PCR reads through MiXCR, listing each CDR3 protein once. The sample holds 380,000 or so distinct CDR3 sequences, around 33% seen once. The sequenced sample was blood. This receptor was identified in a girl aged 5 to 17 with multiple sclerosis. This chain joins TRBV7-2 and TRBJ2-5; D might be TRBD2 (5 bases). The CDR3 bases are TGTGCCAGCAGCTTAAAGAGGCGAGTCTTCGGGGAGTTACAAGAGACCCAGTACTTC. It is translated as CASSLKRRVFGELQETQYF.